Below, one TCR beta chain is given with its context. This clonotype appeared many times. The specificity of this receptor is unknown. Base qualities were left out, and no much larger clone turns up one base away. This sample was sequenced with an Illumina HiSeq 1500. TCRdb itself trimmed the public reads at Q25 with fastp, ran MiXCR and retained productive beta chains. Each entry is one CDR3 protein sequence, shown with its most common DNA and genes. This sample has fewer than 900,000 distinct CDR3 sequences in its table, and roughly 29% of those were observed once. The ten largest clonotypes hold around 12% of the sample. This sample was taken from a study of T cell repertoires in cytomegalovirus infection (dated by TCRdb to the late 2010s). Background on the whole study: The peptide stimulations were aimed at well-studied HLA-B-restricted epitopes as well as recently identified HLA-C-restricted CMV epitopes, whose presentation resists viral immunomodulation. Donor HLA type was relevant to the analysis, because carriage of CMV infection together with the matching HLA type was indicated by public TCR beta signatures. Broader findings and caveats from the paper: In both this cohort and an independent approximately 370-donor cohort, the cumulative frequency of public TCR beta family members distinguished carriers of CMV infection plus the relevant HLA type. The ex vivo response was dominated by HLA-C-restricted CMV-specific TCR beta clonotypes, which also provided the single most frequent clonotype in two of eight donors.

From a lookup of the germline V gene, CDR1 and CDR2 are SGHNT and YENEEA. Trimming removed 3 bases from V and 6 bases from J; the gene matches leave 5 bases unexplained. The CDR3 runs 14 amino acids, cysteine and phenylalanine included. CDR3 DNA is the only sequence kept; it has 42 bases, read in frame from the first base. Sample treatment or condition, as interpreted from the label and publication: in vitro stimulation with specific CMV peptide epitopes to enrich CMV-specific T cells. The sequenced sample was cultured CD8+ T cells from PBMCs, obtained from culture after CMV antigen stimulation. The sequence is built from TRBV11-3 and TRBJ2-7; 10 junctional bases match TRBD1. This clonotype originated in a human donor in good health (CMV status not recorded). Some clones in this sample may be carry-over from other donors' samples. CDR3 reads: CASSFGTGVGEQYF. The DNA is as follows: TGTGCCAGCAGCTTCGGGACAGGGGTGGGCGAGCAGTACTTC.